The next 28 T cell receptor beta chains were all read from a single sample in a study of CD8 T cells in Susac syndrome. The RNA input was about 0.5 to 1 ug, and it was reverse transcribed with random hexamers. MiXCR, run by TCRdb on the immunoSEQ multiplex PCR reads, gives a single entry per CDR3 protein. In the table there are around 130,000 distinct CDR3 sequences, approximately 89% of which are singletons. The sequencing input was CD8+ T cells from PBMCs. The receptors originated from a human donor with multiple sclerosis.

This chain connects TRBV6-5 to TRBJ2-5; 10 nucleotides match TRBD2. The V and J ends lost 7 bases and 2 bases, in that order; junction bases with no gene match: 7. The CDR3 has 15 amino acids. Germline lookup yields CDR1 MNHEY and CDR2 SVGAGI. CDR3 nucleotide sequence: TGTGCCAGCACCCAATTACTAGCGGGGCAAGAGACCCAGTACTTC. This encodes CASTQLLAGQETQYF.

There are a few counts of this clonotype. This rearrangement joins TRBV30 to TRBJ1-1; a weak D match, TRBD1 (5 bases). There are 11 residues in the CDR3. V lost 2 bases to trimming and J lost 7 bases, with 8 bases between them. In germline, CDR1 is GTSNPN, CDR2 SVGIG (reference sequence). The CDR3 sequence: CAWSRGLEAFF. The CDR3 coding sequence is TGTGCCTGGAGTAGGGGACTTGAAGCTTTCTTT. Full variable domain (remainder filled in from reference TRBV30 and TRBJ1-1): SQTIHQWPATLVQPVGSPLSLECTVEGTSNPNLYWYRQAAGRGLQLLFYSVGIGQISSEVPQNLSASRPQDRQFILSSKKLLLSDSGFYLCAWSRGLEAFFGQGTRLTVV.

This clonotype appeared a few times. This chain joins TRBV5-1 and TRBJ2-7; the D gene is possibly TRBD2 (5 bases). From germline, CDR1 is SGHRS and CDR2 YFSETQ. The CDR3 runs to 11 residues. The V gene lost 7 bases and the J gene lost 6 bases, with 11 bases spanning the gap. The CDR3 DNA reads TGCGCCAGCTCTGTGGGAGCCGAGCAGTACTTC. It specifies CASSVGAEQYF.

The gene calls are TRBV7-2 and TRBJ2-2; TRBD1 agrees at 7 bases. The CDR3 runs 14 residues. The ends lost 6 bases at V and 7 bases at J; junction bases unmatched: 8. CDR1 and CDR2 from the germline V gene are SGHTA and FQGNSA. The CDR3 loop is CASSITGADGELFF. The CDR3 DNA reads as TGTGCCAGCAGTATTACAGGGGCCGACGGGGAGCTGTTTTTT. Full variable domain (remainder filled in from reference TRBV7-2 and TRBJ2-2): GAGVSQSPSNKVTEKGKDVELRCDPISGHTALYWYRQSLGQGLEFLIYFQGNSAPDKSGLPSDRFSAERTGGSVSTLTIQRTQQEDSAVYLCASSITGADGELFFGEGSRLTVL.

Only one count was recorded for this clonotype. The chain uses TRBV7-2 and TRBJ1-1; TRBD1 might be the D (6 bases). The CDR3 extends over 14 amino acids. The germline V gene has CDR1 SGHTA and CDR2 FQGNSA. The V end lost 3 bases, the J end lost 1 base, and 9 bases lay between the germline ends. As DNA, the CDR3 is TGTGCCAGCAGCTTCCGGACAGCGAACACTGAAGCTTTCTTT. It specifies CASSFRTANTEAFF.

The chain has TRBV27 and TRBJ2-5; D unresolved. CDR3 length: 13 residues. V was shortened by 6 bases and J by 5 bases, with 13 bases between the two germline ends. Germline CDR1 is MNHEY and CDR2 is SMNVEV (reference sequence). The CDR3 reads CASRALMGETQYF. In nucleotides, the CDR3 is TGTGCCAGCAGGGCACTCATGGGGGAGACCCAGTACTTC.

The chain joins TRBV18 to TRBJ2-5; 7 bases agree with TRBD2. CDR1 is KGHSH and CDR2 is LQKENI in the germline V gene. The CDR3 consists of 16 residues. The V segment lost 6 bases and the J segment 1 base; nucleotides outside the gene matches: 11. The DNA of the CDR3 is TGTGCCAGCTCGCCAGTAGGCGGGAGCCTCCAAGAGACCCAGTACTTC. Amino acid sequence: CASSPVGGSLQETQYF.

This rearrangement joins TRBV7-9 to TRBJ2-5; D not certain. Per the germline V gene, CDR1 is SEHNR and CDR2 is FQNEAQ (reference sequence). This CDR3 is built from 16 residues. V lost 5 bases and J 1 base, leaving 17 bases between the germline ends. The CDR3: CASSQAQTASQETQYF. The CDR3 coding sequence is TGTGCCAGCAGCCAGGCCCAAACAGCGTCCCAAGAGACCCAGTACTTC.

V usage is TRBV7-3 and J usage is TRBJ2-3; possible D gene TRBD2, 6 bases. The CDR3 length is 15 residues. Germline assignment: CDR1 SGHTA and CDR2 FQGTGA. Trimming removed 4 bases from V and 0 bases from J, with 11 bases in between. The CDR3: CASSSRESSTDTQYF. The CDR3 coding sequence is TGTGCCAGCAGCTCACGGGAGTCTAGCACAGATACGCAGTATTTT.

V is TRBV20-1 and J is TRBJ2-2, with 8 positions matching TRBD1. The CDR3 consists of 13 residues. Germline V gene sequence: CDR1 DFQATT, CDR2 SNEGSKA (reference sequence). CDR3 sequence reads: CTAETGDTGELFF. DNA for the CDR3: TGCACCGCTGAGACAGGGGACACCGGGGAGCTGTTTTTT.

The rearrangement uses TRBV29-1 and TRBJ1-2; TRBD1 might be the D (6 bases). This CDR3 spans 14 amino acids. Trimming shortened V by 3 bases and J by 6 bases, and 17 bases separated the two germline ends. Germline CDR1 is SQVTM and CDR2 is ANQGSEA. CDR3 coding DNA: TGCAGCGTTGAGGGGGCGGGGGCGACAGATGGCTACACCTTC. Amino acids: CSVEGAGATDGYTF.

This sequence joins TRBV6-1 and TRBJ2-7, with 9 nucleotides matching TRBD1. The CDR3 length is 16 residues. From germline, CDR1 is MNHNS and CDR2 SASEGT. V lost 10 bases and J lost 5; bases outside the gene matches: 18. CDR3 amino acids: CATEGLAGTGSHEQYF. DNA for the CDR3: TGTGCCACAGAGGGGCTCGCCGGGACAGGGAGTCACGAGCAGTACTTC.

This clonotype was counted once. The chain carries TRBV11-2 and TRBJ2-2; TRBD2 matches 10 bases. CDR1 and CDR2 from the germline V gene are SGHAT and FQNNGV. The CDR3 totals 14 residues. The trim removed 8 bases at V and 6 bases at J, leaving 6 bases unmatched. The CDR3 loop reads CASGSSGSPGELFF. Written as DNA, the CDR3 is TGTGCCAGCGGCTCTAGCGGGAGTCCCGGGGAGCTGTTTTTT.

The V call is TRBV24-1, the J call TRBJ1-3; TRBD1 matches 9 bases. V lost 2 bases, J lost 0 bases, and 7 bases stayed unmatched. This CDR3 contains 18 residues. Germline CDR1 and CDR2: KGHDR and SFDVKD. Here the CDR3 DNA reads TGTGCCACCAGTGATTCCGGGACAGGGAGCAGCTCTGGAAACACCATATATTTT. This sequence encodes CATSDSGTGSSSGNTIYF.

This clonotype has a single count. The chain joins TRBV27 to TRBJ2-7; D perhaps matches TRBD1 (6 bases). V lost 4 bases and J lost 3, with 10 bases in between. This CDR3 is 13 amino acids long. Per germline, CDR1 MNHEY and CDR2 SMNVEV (reference sequence). CDR3 region: CASSSGTRYEQYF. The CDR3, as DNA: TGTGCCAGCAGTTCCGGGACACGCTACGAGCAGTACTTC.

This sequence joins TRBV6-1 and TRBJ2-6; D not resolved. Germline V CDR1 and CDR2: MNHNS, SASEGT. The CDR3 loop spans 17 amino acids. Trimming removed 4 bases at V and 0 bases at J, with 13 bases between. CDR3 nucleotide sequence: TGTGCCAGCAGTGTATCAACCTGGTCCTCTGGGGCCAACGTCCTGACTTTC. It codes for CASSVSTWSSGANVLTF.

The genes are TRBV29-1 and TRBJ2-7, with D perhaps TRBD1 or TRBD2 (6 bases each). This CDR3 is 13 amino acids long. The V gene lost 3 bases and the J gene lost 4 bases, with 13 bases spanning the gap. Germline assignment: CDR1 SQVTM and CDR2 ANQGSEA. CDR3 sequence: CSVEMGGLYEQYF. The DNA of the CDR3 is TGCAGCGTTGAGATGGGGGGCCTGTACGAGCAGTACTTC.

The chain carries TRBV27 and TRBJ1-4; TRBD1 is a possible D gene (6 bases). The germline CDR1 and CDR2 sequences are MNHEY and SMNVEV (reference sequence). Trimming stripped 8 bases from V and 8 bases from J, with 27 bases between. There are 17 residues in the CDR3. The DNA of the CDR3 is TGTGCCAGCGCGAGAAGGACAGCAACTGCCCATAGGGAAAAACTGTTTTTT. Protein: CASARRTATAHREKLFF.

The chain couples TRBV14 to TRBJ1-2; D is unresolved. The CDR3 is 11 residues long. Germline values: CDR1 SGHDN, CDR2 FVKESK. Trimming left V 4 bases short and J 7 bases short, with 7 bases between. The DNA for the CDR3 is TGTGCCAGCAGCCCCCTTTTTGGCTACACCTTC. This translates into CASSPLFGYTF.

This chain connects TRBV20-1 to TRBJ2-3, with TRBD2 matching 10 bases. The germline CDR1 and CDR2 sequences are DFQATT and SNEGSKA (reference sequence). The CDR3 runs to 15 residues. V shed 4 bases and J 2 bases; nucleotides not matched to a gene: 6. The CDR3 sequence is CSAILAGGPTDTQYF. CDR3 DNA: TGCAGTGCTATCTTAGCGGGAGGCCCCACAGATACGCAGTATTTT.

The chain combines TRBV7-9 with TRBJ2-1; 8 bases agree with TRBD1. The CDR3 extends over 16 amino acids. From germline, CDR1 is SEHNR and CDR2 FQNEAQ (reference sequence). Trimming removed 4 bases from V and 4 bases from J; junction bases left unmatched: 9. The CDR3 DNA is TGTGCCAGCAGCTGGAACCGGGACAGGCGGTACAATGAGCAGTTCTTC. It codes for CASSWNRDRRYNEQFF.

This chain connects TRBV9 to TRBJ2-1, with a tentative D call TRBD2 (5 bases). The germline V gene encodes CDR1 SGDLS and CDR2 YYNGEE. There are 17 residues in the CDR3. The V and J ends lost 3 bases and 0 bases respectively, with 16 bases between them. The CDR3 coding sequence is TGTGCCAGCAGCGATGCAACCGGGGTCAGCTCCTACAATGAGCAGTTCTTC. It specifies CASSDATGVSSYNEQFF.

The chain employs TRBV12-3 or TRBV12-4 and TRBJ2-6; D might be TRBD2 (5 bases). CDR3 length equals 16 residues. With 2 bases removed from V and 0 bases from J, the gap between germline ends came to 8 bases. Written as DNA, the CDR3 is TGTGCCAGCAGTTTAAGGGAGCCCTCTGGGGCCAACGTCCTGACTTTC. Translated: CASSLREPSGANVLTF.

The chain carries TRBV15 and TRBJ1-2, with TRBD1 matching over 7 bases. V trimming: 4 bases; J trimming: 4 bases; junction bases outside the gene matches: 15. Germline CDR1 reads LNHNV; CDR2 reads YYDKDF (reference sequence). The CDR3 runs to 17 residues. In DNA, the CDR3 is TGTGCCACCAGCAAAGACAGGGCACCCCTCATGGGCTATGGCTACACCTTC. Its protein is CATSKDRAPLMGYGYTF. Based on the CDR3 plus reference TRBV15 and TRBJ1-2, the full variable domain is DAMVIQNPRYQVTQFGKPVTLSCSQTLNHNVMYWYQQKSSQAPKLLFHYYDKDFNNEADTPDNFQSRRPNTSFCFLDIRSPGLGDTAMYLCATSKDRAPLMGYGYTFGSGTRLTVV.

The chain couples TRBV20-1 to TRBJ2-5, with TRBD2 matching over 11 bases. The length of the CDR3 is 15 residues. V shed 5 bases, J shed 2 bases, and the junction held 7 bases outside the gene matches. CDR1 DFQATT and CDR2 SNEGSKA come from the germline V gene (reference sequence). This CDR3 reads CSAAGTSGPQETQYF. Here the CDR3 DNA reads TGCAGTGCTGCCGGGACTAGCGGACCACAAGAGACCCAGTACTTC.

The rearrangement links TRBV7-9 to TRBJ2-1; TRBD2 might be the D (5 bases). The CDR3 is 15 residues long. V was clipped by 5 bases and J by 5 bases, with 16 bases between them. Per germline, CDR1 SEHNR and CDR2 FQNEAQ (reference sequence). The chain's CDR3 is CASSPMGGPNNEQFF. The CDR3 region has the DNA TGTGCCAGCAGCCCGATGGGCGGGCCTAACAATGAGCAGTTCTTC.

This sequence joins TRBV29-1 and TRBJ2-7; 9 nucleotides agree with TRBD1. This CDR3 region has 14 residues. J was trimmed by 0 bases and V by 6 bases; bases with no gene match: 6. Germline V lookup: CDR1 SQVTM, CDR2 ANQGSEA. The CDR3 DNA reads as TGCAGCGTCCAAGGACAGGGGATCTCCTACGAGCAGTACTTC. Its protein is CSVQGQGISYEQYF.

The chain carries TRBV20-1 and TRBJ2-1; a weak D match, TRBD2 (5 bases). This CDR3 spans 17 amino acids. Germline V gives CDR1 DFQATT, CDR2 SNEGSKA (reference sequence). V lost 0 bases and J lost 0, with 15 bases in between. CDR3 sequence (DNA): TGCAGTGCTAGAGATTTAGGGAGTAGGAGCTCCTACAATGAGCAGTTCTTC. Protein sequence: CSARDLGSRSSYNEQFF.